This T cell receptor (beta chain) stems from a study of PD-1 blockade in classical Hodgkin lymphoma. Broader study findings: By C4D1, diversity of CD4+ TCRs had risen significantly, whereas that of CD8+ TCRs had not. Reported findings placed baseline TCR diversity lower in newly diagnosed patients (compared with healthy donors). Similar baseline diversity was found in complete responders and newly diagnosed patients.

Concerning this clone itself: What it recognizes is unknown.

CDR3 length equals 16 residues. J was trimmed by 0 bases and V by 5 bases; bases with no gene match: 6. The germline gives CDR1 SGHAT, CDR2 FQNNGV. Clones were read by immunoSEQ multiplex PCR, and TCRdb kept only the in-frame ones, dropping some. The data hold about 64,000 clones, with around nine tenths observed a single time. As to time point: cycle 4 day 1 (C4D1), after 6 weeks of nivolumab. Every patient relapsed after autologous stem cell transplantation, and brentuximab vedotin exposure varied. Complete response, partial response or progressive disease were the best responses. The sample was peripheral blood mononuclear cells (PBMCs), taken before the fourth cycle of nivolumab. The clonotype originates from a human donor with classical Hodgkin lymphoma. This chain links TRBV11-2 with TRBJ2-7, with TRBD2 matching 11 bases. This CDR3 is CASSKRLAGSSYEQYF. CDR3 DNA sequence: TGTGCCAGCAGCAAACGACTAGCGGGGAGCTCCTACGAGCAGTACTTC. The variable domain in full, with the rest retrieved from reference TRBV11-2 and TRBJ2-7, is EAGVAQSPRYKIIEKRQSVAFWCNPISGHATLYWYQQILGQGPKLLIQFQNNGVVDDSQLPKDRFSAERLKGVDSTLKIQPAKLEDSAVYLCASSKRLAGSSYEQYFGPGTRLTVT.